This entry lists 4 T cell receptor beta chains sequenced from one sample in a study of blood T cell repertoires in COVID-19. Some clones are missing from TCRdb's copy, which holds only in-frame ones; the method was immunoSEQ multiplex PCR. This table has some 430,000 clones, less than 95% appearing once. Sample: PBMCs or T cells enriched from blood (not recorded which). These receptor sequences come from a man aged 18-30 years who had recovered from COVID-19.

The chain couples TRBV18 to TRBJ2-1; D uncertain. CDR1 KGHSH and CDR2 LQKENI come from the germline V gene. This CDR3 is 11 amino acids long. The ends were cut back, 6 bases at V and 6 bases at J, with 6 bases in the middle. Written as DNA, the CDR3 is TGTGCCAGCTCGGAGAGCAATGAGCAGTTCTTC. The encoded protein is CASSESNEQFF.

The chain joins TRBV7-9 to TRBJ1-6; maybe TRBD1 (6 bases). V lost 2 bases to trimming and J lost 7 bases, with 24 bases between them. Looked up from germline, CDR1 is SEHNR and CDR2 is FQNEAQ (reference sequence). The CDR3 runs 19 residues. The chain's CDR3 is CASSLFRLGGGQFNSPLHF. The CDR3 nucleotides read TGTGCCAGCAGCTTATTTCGCCTAGGAGGCGGACAGTTCAATTCACCCCTCCACTTT.

The chain uses TRBV7-9 and TRBJ1-1; a weak D match, TRBD1 (6 bases). In germline, CDR1 is SEHNR, CDR2 FQNEAQ (reference sequence). V shed 7 bases and J shed 11 bases, with 20 bases lying between them. This CDR3 is 13 amino acids long. The CDR3 here is CASILLQGLGAFF. CDR3 bases: TGTGCCAGCATCCTTCTACAGGGTCTGGGGGCTTTCTTT.

The V call is TRBV5-1, the J call TRBJ2-7; 13 bases agree with TRBD2. The germline V gene has CDR1 SGHRS and CDR2 YFSETQ. The CDR3 is 17 residues long. With V trimmed by 7 bases and J by 1 base, 11 bases remained unmatched. The CDR3, as DNA: TGCGCCAGCCGCCGGACTAGCGGGAGAGTTGTTTCCTACGAGCAGTACTTC. Its protein is CASRRTSGRVVSYEQYF. Using reference TRBV5-1 and TRBJ2-7 for the parts outside the CDR3, the full variable domain is KAGVTQTPRYLIKTRGQQVTLSCSPISGHRSVSWYQQTPGQGLQFLFEYFSETQRNKGNFPGRFSGRQFSNSRSEMNVSTLELGDSALYLCASRRTSGRVVSYEQYFGPGTRLTVT.